Listed here are 3 T cell receptor beta chains from one sample, sequenced in a study of T cell changes during pregnancy in multiple sclerosis. Libraries were prepared by immunoSEQ multiplex PCR; TCRdb keeps only in-frame clonotypes and omits some of them. Of some 50,000 clones in the sample, 85% to 95% are singletons; the top ten hold 5.5% to 7%. This sample comprised CD8+ T cells from peripheral blood mononuclear cells, obtained in the first trimester of pregnancy. Receptor source: a female donor with multiple sclerosis, enrolled in a pregnancy study.

This clone was counted a few times. This sequence joins TRBV12-5 and TRBJ1-5; 7 bases line up with TRBD1. The length of the CDR3 is 14 residues. Per the germline V gene, CDR1 is LGHNT and CDR2 is FRNRAP. J gave up 7 bases and V 1 base, and 4 bases lay outside the gene matches. The DNA for the CDR3 is TGTGCTAGTGGTTTGGGGGGACAGCGACAGCCCCAGCATTTT. As protein: CASGLGGQRQPQHF.

The chain carries TRBV5-1 and TRBJ2-5; D call uncertain. Trimming left V 3 bases short and J 1 base short, with 10 bases between. Per germline, CDR1 SGHRS and CDR2 YFSETQ. This CDR3 has 14 residues. The CDR3 spells CASSSLRFQETQYF. The CDR3, as DNA: TGCGCCAGCAGCTCCCTTCGGTTCCAAGAGACCCAGTACTTC.

V is TRBV2 and J is TRBJ2-5; D gene unclear. Trimming removed 1 base from V and 0 bases from J, with 9 bases in between. This CDR3 comprises 15 residues. Germline assignment: CDR1 SNHLY and CDR2 FYNNEI. DNA of the CDR3: TGTGCCAGCAGTGAAGTCGGCGGAAACCAAGAGACCCAGTACTTC. Protein sequence: CASSEVGGNQETQYF.